This T cell receptor beta chain emerged from a study of PD-1 blockade in classical Hodgkin lymphoma. On the study more broadly: Patients received nivolumab 3 mg/kg intravenously every 2 weeks.

Remarks on this clone: Antigen: not known.

Time point described: cycle 4 day 1 (C4D1), after less than seven weeks of nivolumab. Relapse after autologous stem cell transplantation occurred in every patient, and brentuximab vedotin exposure varied. Findings of the study overall: Relapsed/refractory patients reportedly had lower baseline diversity than newly diagnosed patients.

Only in-frame clones appear in the TCRdb table, and some are missing; sequencing was by immunoSEQ multiplex PCR. The profile shows approximately 30,000 clones, around 72% of them singletons. The V segment lost 0 bases and the J segment 7 bases; nucleotides outside the gene matches: 15. Per the germline V gene, CDR1 is KGHSY and CDR2 is FQNENV. The CDR3 has 18 amino acids. This chain joins TRBV16 and TRBJ1-5; the match to TRBD1 covers 7 bases. The receptor was isolated from a human donor with classical Hodgkin lymphoma. Specimen: peripheral blood mononuclear cells (PBMCs), collected before the fourth cycle of nivolumab. CDR3 sequence: CASSQSRGTVSLGQPQHF. The CDR3 DNA reads as TGTGCCAGCAGCCAATCGCGGGGGACAGTAAGCTTGGGACAGCCCCAGCATTTT.